Below, 2 T cell receptor beta chains from the same sample are listed, as sequenced in a study of Graves' ophthalmopathy and Graves' hyperthyroidism. Transcripts of RNA were the source for amplifying TCR beta CDR3 regions. RT-PCR in the first round used HTBI primers; a second-round multiplex PCR followed. TCRdb re-called the multiplex PCR reads with MiXCR, one entry per CDR3 protein. The sample contains about 220,000 distinct CDR3 sequences, around a fifth of which appear only once. The sequenced sample was peripheral blood. The receptors shown here come from a woman aged 50 to 60 with Graves' ophthalmopathy.

This clonotype was observed many times. This chain links TRBV9 with TRBJ2-2, with a weak D call TRBD2 (6 bases). The CDR3 totals 16 residues. The germline V gene has CDR1 SGDLS and CDR2 YYNGEE. Trimming cost V 1 base and J 1 base, with 11 bases left between them. The CDR3: CASSVSGAGNTGELFF. The DNA of the CDR3 is TGTGCCAGCAGCGTATCGGGAGCTGGGAACACCGGGGAGCTGTTTTTT.

This clonotype came up many times. V gene TRBV24-1 combines with J gene TRBJ2-2, with D perhaps TRBD1 (6 bases). Germline V gene lookup returns CDR1 KGHDR and CDR2 SFDVKD. This CDR3 has 16 amino acids. V was clipped by 5 bases and J by 1 base, with 13 bases between them. The CDR3 DNA reads as TGTGCCACCAGTGGCATGGGCAGGGGGAACACCGGGGAGCTGTTTTTT. The encoded protein is CATSGMGRGNTGELFF.